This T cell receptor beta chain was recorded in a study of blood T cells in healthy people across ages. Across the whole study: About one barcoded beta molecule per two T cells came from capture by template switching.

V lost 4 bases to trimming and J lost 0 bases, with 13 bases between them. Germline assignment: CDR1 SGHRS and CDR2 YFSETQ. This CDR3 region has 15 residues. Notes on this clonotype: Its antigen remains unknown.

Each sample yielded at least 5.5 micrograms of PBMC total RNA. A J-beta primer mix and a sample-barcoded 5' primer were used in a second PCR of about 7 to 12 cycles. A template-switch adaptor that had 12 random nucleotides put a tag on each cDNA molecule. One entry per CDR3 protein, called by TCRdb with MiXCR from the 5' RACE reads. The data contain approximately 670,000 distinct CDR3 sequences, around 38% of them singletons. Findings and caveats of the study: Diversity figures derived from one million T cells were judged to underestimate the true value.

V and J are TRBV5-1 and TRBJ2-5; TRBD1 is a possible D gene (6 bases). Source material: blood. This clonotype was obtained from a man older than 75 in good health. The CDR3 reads CASSALGTYQETQYF. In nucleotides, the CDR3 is TGCGCCAGCAGCGCCTTAGGGACATACCAAGAGACCCAGTACTTC.